A selection of T cell receptor beta chains follows, all from one sample in a study of a mutant IDH1 vaccine in newly diagnosed glioma. No antigen has been identified for these receptors. Method: immunoSEQ multiplex PCR; TCRdb's copy keeps in-frame clones and lacks some. The sample lists about 40,000 clones, approximately 93% occurring once. The specimen was PBMCs, collected from a glioma patient whose treatment included an IDH1 peptide vaccine. The receptor set was obtained from a man aged 50 to 59 with glioma. The CDR3 runs from the conserved cysteine through the conserved F or W. Expanded clones are given a class, and other clones once, few, many or no size at all.

>NA|TRBJ2-5|TRBV2|14
CASSNSGNQETQYF
>few|TRBJ2-3|TRBV4-3|13
CASSPLSGDTQYF
>NA|TRBJ2-2|TRBV2|15
CASSDRASRTGELFF
>NA|TRBJ2-6|TRBV27|15
CASTSKGYGANVLTF
>once|TRBJ2-7|TRBV6-1|12
CASRKDSYEQYF
>NA|TRBJ1-1|TRBV28|15
CASSLLTPMNTEAFF
>NA|TRBJ1-2|TRBV10-3|14
CAITPGQGVKGYTF
>NA|TRBJ2-1|TRBV1|17
CTSSQDRAGPSYNEQFF
>NA|TRBJ1-2|TRBV29-1|13
CSVPSRGTYGYTF
>once|TRBJ2-7|TRBV5-1|15
CASSFSFQGAYEQYF
>NA|TRBJ2-7|TRBV6-5|13
CASSRDIPYEQYF
>NA|TRBJ1-2|TRBV6-5|13
CASSPDEASGYTF
>NA|TRBJ2-7|TRBV29-1|14
CSVCEGSGGYEQYF
>NA|TRBJ2-6|TRBV5-4|16
CASSSTGHSGANVLTF
>NA|TRBJ1-4|TRBV6-5|15
CASRQFEGAREKLFF
>once|TRBJ2-7|TRBV6-6|14
CASSYSDGPYEQYF
>NA|TRBJ2-7|TRBV6-5|15
CASSSTTGAKGEQYF
>NA|TRBJ2-2|TRBV19|17
CASTHPTSGGPTGELFF
>NA|TRBJ1-2|TRBV5-4|15
CASSPGQNPYYGYTF
>NA|TRBJ2-2|TRBV25-1|15
CASSKRGGHTGELFF
>NA|TRBJ2-1|TRBV19|17
CASSIVPTSRSYNEQFF
>NA|TRBJ2-7|TRBV10-3|14
CAIMDRGSSYEQYF
>NA|TRBJ2-5|TRBV27|16
CASSLSVRGGFETQYF
>NA|TRBJ2-1|TRBV2|12
CASSIIYNEQFF
>NA|TRBJ2-2|TRBV29-1|15
CSATSKMMSTGELFF
>NA|TRBJ1-6|TRBV7-8|15
CASSGDRGYRSPLHF
>few|TRBJ1-1|TRBV6-1|13
CASSEPFATEAFF
>NA|TRBJ2-1|TRBV27|13
CASRGTANNEQFF
>once|TRBJ2-7|TRBV30|14
CAWSTGTGVDEQYF
>once|TRBJ1-5|TRBV29-1|13
CSVEGGKGQPQHF
>NA|TRBJ2-2|TRBV19|15
CASSTPRGTTGELFF
>NA|TRBJ1-5|TRBV18|14
CASSPGPGNQPQHF
>NA|TRBJ1-5|TRBV11-2|15
CASSLVGGVNQPQHF
>NA|TRBJ2-5|TRBV19|11
CASTGRGTQYF
>few|TRBJ1-2|TRBV30|11
CAWSVNMGYTF
>NA|TRBJ1-1|TRBV7-9|15
CASSYHREGNTEAFF
>NA|TRBJ1-1|TRBV28|15
CASSWGQGLNTEAFF
>NA|TRBJ1-4|TRBV5-6|15
CASSPRAGGIEKLFF
>NA|TRBJ1-4|TRBV7-9|14
CASSLTRGNEKLFF
>NA|TRBJ2-5|TRBV19|15
CASSILAGGKETQYF
>NA|TRBJ2-7|TRBV6-1|16
CASSEAGPASSYEQYF
>NA|TRBJ2-2|TRBV4-2|17
CASSQDLAGGWTGELFF
>NA|TRBJ1-2|TRBV6-6|16
CASSYPIGGTDTGYTF
>NA|TRBJ1-5|TRBV30|13
CAWSQEINQPQHF
>NA|TRBJ1-1|TRBV27|14
CASSLNRENTEAFF
>NA|TRBJ2-7|TRBV10-3|13
CAISGTGMDEQYF
>NA|TRBJ2-2|TRBV15|17
CATSRDRTSANTGELFF
>NA|TRBJ1-2|TRBV28|15
CASRDDRAEGYGYTF
>NA|TRBJ1-4|TRBV7-9|11
CASSFGEKLFF
>NA|TRBJ2-1|TRBV5-1|20
CASSGTWTGRKLGSYNEQFF
>NA|TRBJ2-3|TRBV29-1|12
CSVGGARDTQYF
>NA|TRBJ2-1|TRBV5-4|17
CASSVGTSVNRYNEQFF
>once|TRBJ1-4|TRBV7-9|15
CASSEDGRFNEKLFF
>few|TRBJ1-2|TRBV9|15
CASSSPDRGQYGYTF
>NA|TRBJ2-7|TRBV11-2|16
CASSLVISGSSYEQYF
>NA|TRBJ2-7|TRBV4-1|14
CASSQMGGNYEQYF
>NA|TRBJ1-2|TRBV5-4|14
CASSFVGDNYGYTF
>NA|TRBJ2-7|TRBV10-3|14
CAISELAGSHEQYF
>NA|TRBJ1-4|TRBV5-5|15
CASSFNRRTNEKLFF
>NA|TRBJ2-1|TRBV10-1|14
CASSGGLAVNEQFF